This T cell receptor (beta chain) was observed in a study of blood T cell repertoires in COVID-19 (dated by TCRdb to the early 2020s). General notes on the study: Samples from collaborators originated in the United States, Italy and Spain and spanned both the acute and convalescent phases of COVID-19. Where HLA class I and class II types were available, the types were taken from metadata supplied by the sample provider, not from assay-based typing. Sample metadata almost always included a de-identified subject ID, COVID-19 status, age in years and sex. The samples were drawn from two sources: the first 160 participants of the ongoing ImmuneRACE study, and 1,254 subjects contributed by 6 global collaborators. The prospective study material was composed of cDNA or gDNA derived from T cells, B-cell-depleted T cells, or PBMCs. A freely available public database, intended as a resource for researchers studying the immune response to SARS-CoV-2, is where the repertoires were released. Deeply sampled blood TCRbeta repertoires from subjects exposed to, actively infected with, or recovered from COVID-19 were included in the dataset. Broad study findings and their caveats: Clinical and demographic metadata were provided uncurated, with the amount varying by source and participant.

Via the germline V gene (reference sequence), CDR1 is LNHDA and CDR2 SQIVND. Including the terminal cysteine and phenylalanine, the CDR3 comprises 15 residues. Just CDR3 DNA is preserved here, 45 bases in frame from base 1. Unmatched junction bases come to 8, with V trimmed by 3 bases and J by 3 bases. TCRbeta CDR3 regions were amplified from genomic DNA using the immunoSEQ Assay, a bias-controlled multiplex PCR. The original methods were these. Within the assay, amplification of reference gene primers was used to estimate how many nucleated cells each sample contained. Sequence reads were collapsed and filtered to measure the absolute abundance of every unique TCRbeta CDR3 rearrangement. Productive Simpson clonality was computed per sample as the square root of Simpson's diversity index over productive rearrangements. TCRdb retrieved this table from immuneACCESS and kept in-frame rearrangements only. Not all clones are present; in checked studies, unresolved V genes account for under half, and no reason is known for the remainder. V and J calls and clone size come straight from that table; D and trimming were deduced from the DNA. The sample table records about 75,000 clones; 74% of these occur just once. The ten largest clones represent 2.5% to 3% of the sample.

Remarks on this clone: Its cognate antigen has yet to be identified. Base qualities were left out, and no much larger clone turns up one base away.

Each collaborating institution followed its own protocols to collect whole blood in K2EDTA tubes. Collaborator samples were shipped for TCRbeta analysis as frozen whole blood, isolated PBMCs, or DNA extracted from either sample type. Rearrangement joined TRBV19 to TRBJ2-7; 7 central bases correspond to TRBD1. The source material was peripheral blood. This TCR was recovered from a human donor with acute or convalescent COVID-19. The donor label of this sample is uncertain. The bases are TGTGCCAGTAGTATCCTGGGGCAGGGGGACTACGAGCAGTACTTC. It translates as CASSILGQGDYEQYF.